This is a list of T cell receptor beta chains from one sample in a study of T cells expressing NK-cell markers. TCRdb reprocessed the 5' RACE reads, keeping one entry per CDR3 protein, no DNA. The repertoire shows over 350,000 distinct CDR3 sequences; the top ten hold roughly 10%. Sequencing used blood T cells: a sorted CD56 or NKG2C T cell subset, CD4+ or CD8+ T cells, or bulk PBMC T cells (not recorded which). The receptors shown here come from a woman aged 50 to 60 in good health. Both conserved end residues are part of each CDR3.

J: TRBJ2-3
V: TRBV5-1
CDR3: CASSLRFAVPDTQYF

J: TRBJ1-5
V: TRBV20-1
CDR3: CSARPGQGSYQPQHF

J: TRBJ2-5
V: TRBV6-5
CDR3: CASSYSLTGTGGSQYF

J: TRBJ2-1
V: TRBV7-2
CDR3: CASSPGDRVNEQFF

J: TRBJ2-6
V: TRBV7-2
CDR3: CAHSRGPTSGANVLTF

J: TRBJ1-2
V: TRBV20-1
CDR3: CSASLGGEPHGYTF

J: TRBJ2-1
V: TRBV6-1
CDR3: CASTRGLAGGNEQFF

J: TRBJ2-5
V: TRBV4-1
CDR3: CASSQEAGGLPETQYF

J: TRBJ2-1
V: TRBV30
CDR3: CAVPIRSRNEQFF

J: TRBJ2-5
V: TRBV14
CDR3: CASSQESIEETQYF

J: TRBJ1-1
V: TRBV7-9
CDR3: CASSKGALEAFF

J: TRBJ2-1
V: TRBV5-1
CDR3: CASSLVSGRAGPYNEQFF

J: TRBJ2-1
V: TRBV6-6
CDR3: CASTASGRYEQFF

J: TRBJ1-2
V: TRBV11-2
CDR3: CASSRGIRGNYGYTF

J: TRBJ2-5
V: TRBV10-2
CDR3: CASSYLNRDRGELAGGGETQYF

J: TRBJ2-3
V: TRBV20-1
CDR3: CSARDNALSTDTQYF

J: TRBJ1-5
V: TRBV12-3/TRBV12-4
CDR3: CASSFRLSQPQHF

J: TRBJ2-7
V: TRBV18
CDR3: CASSPPRGGRFSYEQYF

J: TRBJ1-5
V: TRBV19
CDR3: CATRTVSNQPQHF

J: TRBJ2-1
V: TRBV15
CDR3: CATSRGQVRQQFF

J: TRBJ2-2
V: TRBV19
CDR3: CASWGRTGELFF

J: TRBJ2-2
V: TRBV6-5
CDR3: CASSYSRQQGGELFF

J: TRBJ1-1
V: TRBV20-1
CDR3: CSAKPTGIYTEAFF

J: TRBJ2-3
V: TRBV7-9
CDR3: CASSFTAAGGLPDTQYF

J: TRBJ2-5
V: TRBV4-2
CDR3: CASSQDRQRAQETQYF

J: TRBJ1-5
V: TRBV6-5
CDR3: CARAVRVQPQHF

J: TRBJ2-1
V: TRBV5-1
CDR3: CASSLGVGRGSSYNEQFF

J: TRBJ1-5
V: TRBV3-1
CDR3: CASSPALDQPQHF

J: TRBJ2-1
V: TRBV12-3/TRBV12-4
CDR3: CASAIGTYNEQFF

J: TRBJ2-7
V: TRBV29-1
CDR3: CSVVKESRTGRYEQYF

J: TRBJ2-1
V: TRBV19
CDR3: CASSPWTGEQFF

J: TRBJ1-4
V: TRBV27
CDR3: CASSLGGLREKLFF

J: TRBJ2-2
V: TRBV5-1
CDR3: CASSLNAANTGELFF

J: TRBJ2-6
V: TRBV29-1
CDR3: CSVGTPSSGANVLTF

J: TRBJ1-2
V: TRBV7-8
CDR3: CASSSNRTPAGGYTF

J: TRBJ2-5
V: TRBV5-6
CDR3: CASNDYHQETQYF

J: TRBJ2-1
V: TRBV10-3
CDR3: CASLTRGDEQFF

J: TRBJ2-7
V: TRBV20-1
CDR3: CSARGGIYEQYF

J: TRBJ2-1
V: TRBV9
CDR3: CASSVEGGVGNEQFF

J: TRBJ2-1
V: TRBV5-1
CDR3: CASSLGAFDNEQFF

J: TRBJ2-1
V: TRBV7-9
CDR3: CASSLAGIQQFF

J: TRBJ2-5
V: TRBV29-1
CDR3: CSVAGRAQETQYF

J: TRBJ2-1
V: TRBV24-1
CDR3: CATSGSRLAPYNEQFF

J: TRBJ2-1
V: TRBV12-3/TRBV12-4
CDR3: CASSSWTGENEQFF

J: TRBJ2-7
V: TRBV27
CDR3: CASRGTGTASYEQYF